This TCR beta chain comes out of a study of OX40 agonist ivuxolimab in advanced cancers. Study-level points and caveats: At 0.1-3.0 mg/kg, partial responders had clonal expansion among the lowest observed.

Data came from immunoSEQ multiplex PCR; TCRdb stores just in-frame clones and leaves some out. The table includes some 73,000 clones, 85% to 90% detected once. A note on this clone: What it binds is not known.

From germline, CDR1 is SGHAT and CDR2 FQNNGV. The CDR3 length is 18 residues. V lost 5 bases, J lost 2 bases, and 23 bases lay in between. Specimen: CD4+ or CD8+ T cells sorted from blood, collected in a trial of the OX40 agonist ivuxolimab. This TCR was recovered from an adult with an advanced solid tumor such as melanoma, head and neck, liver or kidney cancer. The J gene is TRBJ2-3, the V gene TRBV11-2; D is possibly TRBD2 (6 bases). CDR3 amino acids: CASSSPMGLTRTTDTQYF. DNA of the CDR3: TGTGCCAGCAGCAGCCCAATGGGACTGACTAGGACCACAGATACGCAGTATTTT.